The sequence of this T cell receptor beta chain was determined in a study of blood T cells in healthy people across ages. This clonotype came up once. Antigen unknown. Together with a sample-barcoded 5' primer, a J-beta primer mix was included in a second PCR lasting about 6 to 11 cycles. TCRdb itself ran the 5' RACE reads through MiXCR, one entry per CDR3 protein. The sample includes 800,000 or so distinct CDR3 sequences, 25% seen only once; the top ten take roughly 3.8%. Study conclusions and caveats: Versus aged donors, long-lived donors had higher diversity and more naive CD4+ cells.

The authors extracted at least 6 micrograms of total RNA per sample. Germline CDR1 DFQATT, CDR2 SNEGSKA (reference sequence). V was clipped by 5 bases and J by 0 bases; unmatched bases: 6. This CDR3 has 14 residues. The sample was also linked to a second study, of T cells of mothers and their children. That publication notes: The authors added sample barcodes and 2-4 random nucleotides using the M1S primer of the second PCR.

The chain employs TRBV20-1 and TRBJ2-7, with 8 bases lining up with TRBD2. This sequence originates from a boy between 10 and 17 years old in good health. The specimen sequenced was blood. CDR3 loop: CSAGASGSSYEQYF. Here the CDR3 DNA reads TGCAGTGCTGGGGCTAGCGGGTCCTCCTACGAGCAGTACTTC.